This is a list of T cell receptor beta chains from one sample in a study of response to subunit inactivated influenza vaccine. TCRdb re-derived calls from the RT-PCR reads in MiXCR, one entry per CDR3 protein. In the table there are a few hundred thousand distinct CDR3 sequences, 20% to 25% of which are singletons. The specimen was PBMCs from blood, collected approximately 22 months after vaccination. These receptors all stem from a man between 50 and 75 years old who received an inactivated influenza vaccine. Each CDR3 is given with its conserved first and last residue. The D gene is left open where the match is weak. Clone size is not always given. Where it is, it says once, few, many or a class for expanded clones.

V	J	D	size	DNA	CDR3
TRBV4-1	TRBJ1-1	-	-	TGCGCCAGCAGCCAAGGTGACAGGATGAACACTGAAGCTTTCTTT	CASSQGDRMNTEAFF
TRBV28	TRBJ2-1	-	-	TGTGCCAGCAGTCCCGCCTCAAGCTCCTACAATGAGCAGTTCTTC	CASSPASSSYNEQFF
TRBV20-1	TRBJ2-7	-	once	TGCAGTGCCGAACGGGGCCACGATACCTACGAGCAGTACTTC	CSAERGHDTYEQYF
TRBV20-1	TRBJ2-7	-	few	TGCAGTGCCGCCGGGACACAAGACTACGAGCAGTACTTC	CSAAGTQDYEQYF
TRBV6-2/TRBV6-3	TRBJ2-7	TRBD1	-	TGTGCCAGCAGGAAGGAAGGAAGGGACAGGGGTTCCCACGAGCAGTACTTC	CASRKEGRDRGSHEQYF
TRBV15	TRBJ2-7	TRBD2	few	TGTGCCACCAGCAGCATACAAAAACTAGCGGCAGAGCAGTACTTC	CATSSIQKLAAEQYF
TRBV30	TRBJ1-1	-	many	TGTGCCTGGAGTGTACACCGAGCTTTCTTT	CAWSVHRAFF
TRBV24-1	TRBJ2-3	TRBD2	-	TGTGCCACCAGTGGAGGACTAGCGGGGGCCTACACAGATACGCAGTATTTT	CATSGGLAGAYTDTQYF
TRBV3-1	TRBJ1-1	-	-	TGTGCCAGCAGCCAAATTCGAGGTACCACTGAAGCTTTCTTT	CASSQIRGTTEAFF
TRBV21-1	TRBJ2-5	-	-	TGTGCCAGCAGCAAAAATCCGGGCAAAGAGACCCAGTACTTC	CASSKNPGKETQYF
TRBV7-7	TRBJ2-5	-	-	TGTGCCAGCAGGGACAGCCAAGAGACCCAGTACTTC	CASRDSQETQYF
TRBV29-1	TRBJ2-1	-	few	TGCAGCGTCGGTCGGGGGCGCGGGGCTGAGCAGTTCTTC	CSVGRGRGAEQFF
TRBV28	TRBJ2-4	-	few	TGTGCCAGCAGACAACAGGGAGTGCTGGTCTTC	CASRQQGVLVF
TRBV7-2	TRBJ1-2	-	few	TGTGCCAGCAGCTTTTTTGGCCGTCACACAAACTATGGCTACACCTTC	CASSFFGRHTNYGYTF
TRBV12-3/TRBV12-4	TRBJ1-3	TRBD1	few	TGTGCCAGCAAAGACAGGGCAAACACCATATATTTT	CASKDRANTIYF
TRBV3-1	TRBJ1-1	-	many	TGTGCCAGCAGCCAAGATCCAGGGAGGGACACTGAAGCTTTCTTT	CASSQDPGRDTEAFF
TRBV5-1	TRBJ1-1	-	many	TGCGCCAGCAGCTTCCGGGGGCAAGGGCATGCTTTCTTT	CASSFRGQGHAFF
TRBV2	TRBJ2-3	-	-	TGTGCCAGCAGTGACTTCAGGGACCAGACCCGCACAGATACGCAGTATTTT	CASSDFRDQTRTDTQYF
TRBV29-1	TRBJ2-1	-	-	TGCAGCATCCGACAGGTGGGCGAGCAGTTCTTC	CSIRQVGEQFF
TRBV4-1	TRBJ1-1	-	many	TGCGCCAGCAGCCAAGACAGGACTGAAGCTTTCTTT	CASSQDRTEAFF
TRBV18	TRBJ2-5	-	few	TGTGCCAGCTCACCACCACGCAGGCTAGGACCATTCCCTTTCCAAGAGACCCAGTACTTC	CASSPPRRLGPFPFQETQYF
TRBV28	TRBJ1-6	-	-	TGTGCCAGCAACCTATACAGGGCGAATTCACCCCTCCACTTT	CASNLYRANSPLHF
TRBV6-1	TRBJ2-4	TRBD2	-	TGTGCCAGCAGTGCCCTAGCGGGAGATCGTGGCAAAAACATTCAGTACTTC	CASSALAGDRGKNIQYF
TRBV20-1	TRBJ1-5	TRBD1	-	TGCAGTGCCCAGCCAACAGGGGGGGGAAGCAATCAGCCCCAGCATTTT	CSAQPTGGGSNQPQHF
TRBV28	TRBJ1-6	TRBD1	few	TGTGCCAGCAACGTAGGGGGCGCGGGTTCACCCCTCCACTTT	CASNVGGAGSPLHF
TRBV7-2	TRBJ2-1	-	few	TGTGCCAGCAGCTTAGCAGGGTACAATGAGCGTTTCTTC	CASSLAGYNERFF
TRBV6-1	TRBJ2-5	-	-	TGTGCCAGCAGTACGGGACGGTTTCAAGAGACCCAGTACTTC	CASSTGRFQETQYF
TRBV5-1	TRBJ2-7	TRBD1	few	TGCGCCAGCAGCCGGACAGGTACCTACGAGCAGTACTTC	CASSRTGTYEQYF
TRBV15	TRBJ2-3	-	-	TGTGCCACCAGCAGAGCGACAGATACGCAGTATTTT	CATSRATDTQYF
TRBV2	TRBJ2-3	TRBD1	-	TGTGCCAGCAGTGCATACCCGACAGGGGGCACAGATACGCAGTATTTT	CASSAYPTGGTDTQYF
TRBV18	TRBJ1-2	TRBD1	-	TGTGCCAGCTCACCAGACCGACAGGGTCCCTACGGCTACACCTTC	CASSPDRQGPYGYTF
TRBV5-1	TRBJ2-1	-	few	TGCGCCAGCAGCTTGGGGACGGCAAGAGAGCAGTTCTTC	CASSLGTAREQFF
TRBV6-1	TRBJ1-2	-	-	TGTGCCAGCAGTAAACAGGACACGAACTATGGCTATGGCTACACCTTC	CASSKQDTNYGYGYTF
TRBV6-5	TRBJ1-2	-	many	TGTGCCAGCAGTTACGCTCCAAGCCCCCCAGCAAACTATGGCTACACCTTC	CASSYAPSPPANYGYTF
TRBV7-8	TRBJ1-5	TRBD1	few	TGTGCCAGCAGCTCTTACAGGGGGGATCAGCCCCAGCATTTT	CASSSYRGDQPQHF
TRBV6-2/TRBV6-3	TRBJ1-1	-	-	TGTGCCAGCAGTTACTACTCTGAAGCTTTCTTT	CASSYYSEAFF
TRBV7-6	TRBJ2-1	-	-	TGTGCCAGCAGCTTAGTATTTGGGCCGTACAATGAGCAGTTCTTC	CASSLVFGPYNEQFF
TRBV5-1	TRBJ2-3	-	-	TGCGCCAGCAGCTTGGAACGTGTGGGAGATACGCAGTATTTT	CASSLERVGDTQYF
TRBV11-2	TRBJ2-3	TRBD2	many	TGTGCCAGCAGCTTTTTCCGGGAGGCAGATACGCAGTATTTT	CASSFFREADTQYF
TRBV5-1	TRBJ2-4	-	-	TGCGCCAGCAGCACGGGGGTTGGGAGAGGCAAAAACATTCAGTACTTC	CASSTGVGRGKNIQYF
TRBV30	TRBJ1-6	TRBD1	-	TGTGCCTGGAGCTCGACAGGGGGCTCACCCCTCCACTTT	CAWSSTGGSPLHF
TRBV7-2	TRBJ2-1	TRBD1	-	TGTGCCAGCAGCCCCCGACAGGGCTATGAGCAGTTCTTC	CASSPRQGYEQFF
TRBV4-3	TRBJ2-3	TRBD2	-	TGCGCCAGCAGCCAAGTAGCGGGACCTGGAGATACGCAGTATTTT	CASSQVAGPGDTQYF
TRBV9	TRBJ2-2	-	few	TGTGCCAGCAGCGTTAGGGTAGCGGCGAACACCGGGGAGCTGTTTTTT	CASSVRVAANTGELFF
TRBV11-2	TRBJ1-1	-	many	TGTGCCAGCAGCTTAGGAGGGTTTGAAGCTTTCTTT	CASSLGGFEAFF
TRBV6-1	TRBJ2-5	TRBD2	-	TGTGCCAGCTCCGGGACTAGCGGGGCACAGACCCAGTACTTC	CASSGTSGAQTQYF
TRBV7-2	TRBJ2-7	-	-	TGTGCCAGCAGCTTACAATACAGCTCCTACGAGCAGTACTTC	CASSLQYSSYEQYF
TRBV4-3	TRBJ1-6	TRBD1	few	TGCGCCAGCAGCCAAACGACACAGGGGGCAATTGGTTCACCCCTCCACTTT	CASSQTTQGAIGSPLHF
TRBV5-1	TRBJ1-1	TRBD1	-	TGCGCCAGCAGCAAGAGTGGGCAGGGGGTAAACACTGAAGCTTTCTTT	CASSKSGQGVNTEAFF
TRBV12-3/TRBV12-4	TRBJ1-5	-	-	TGTGCCAGCAGTTTGGCGGGGGCCGGGGGCAATCAGCCCCAGCATTTT	CASSLAGAGGNQPQHF
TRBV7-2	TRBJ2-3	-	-	TGTGCCAGCAGCTTAGATTTGCTAGCGAGTACGCAGTATTTT	CASSLDLLASTQYF